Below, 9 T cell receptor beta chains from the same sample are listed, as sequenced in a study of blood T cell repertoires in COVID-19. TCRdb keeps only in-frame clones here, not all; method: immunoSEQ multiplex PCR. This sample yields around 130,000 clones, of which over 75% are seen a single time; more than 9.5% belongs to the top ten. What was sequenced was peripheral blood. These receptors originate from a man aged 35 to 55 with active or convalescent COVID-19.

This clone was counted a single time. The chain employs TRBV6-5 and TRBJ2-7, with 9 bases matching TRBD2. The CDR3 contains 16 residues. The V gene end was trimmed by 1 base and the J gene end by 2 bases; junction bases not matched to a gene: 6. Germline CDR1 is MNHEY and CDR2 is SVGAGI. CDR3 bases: TGTGCCAGCAGTTACTTCCAGCGGGGGGCAACCTACGAGCAGTACTTC. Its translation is CASSYFQRGATYEQYF.

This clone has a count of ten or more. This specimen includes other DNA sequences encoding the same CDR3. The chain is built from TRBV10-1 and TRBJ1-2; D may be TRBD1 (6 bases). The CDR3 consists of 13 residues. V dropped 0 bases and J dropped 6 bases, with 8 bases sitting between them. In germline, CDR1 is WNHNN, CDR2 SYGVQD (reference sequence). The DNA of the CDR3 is TGCGCCAGCAGTGAGTCACAGGGTCATGGCTACACCTTC. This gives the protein CASSESQGHGYTF.

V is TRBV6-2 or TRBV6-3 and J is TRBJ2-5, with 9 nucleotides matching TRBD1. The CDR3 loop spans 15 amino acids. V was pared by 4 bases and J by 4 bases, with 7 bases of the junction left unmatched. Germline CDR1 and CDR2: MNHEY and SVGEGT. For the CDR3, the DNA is TGTGCCAGCAGTTCCCCGGACAGGGGAGGAGAGACCCAGTACTTC. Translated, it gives CASSSPDRGGETQYF.

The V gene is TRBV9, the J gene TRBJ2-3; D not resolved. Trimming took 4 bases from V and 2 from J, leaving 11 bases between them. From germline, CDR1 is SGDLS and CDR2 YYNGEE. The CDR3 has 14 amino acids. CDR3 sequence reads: CASSPRLDTDTQYF. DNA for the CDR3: TGTGCCAGCAGCCCTCGACTGGACACAGATACGCAGTATTTT.

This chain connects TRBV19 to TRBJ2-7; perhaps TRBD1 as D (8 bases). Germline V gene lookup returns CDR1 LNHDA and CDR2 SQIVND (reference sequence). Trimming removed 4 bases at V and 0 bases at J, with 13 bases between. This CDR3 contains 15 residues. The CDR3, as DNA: TGTGCCAGTAGTAGTAACAGGGGGGGCTCCTACGAGCAGTACTTC. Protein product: CASSSNRGGSYEQYF.

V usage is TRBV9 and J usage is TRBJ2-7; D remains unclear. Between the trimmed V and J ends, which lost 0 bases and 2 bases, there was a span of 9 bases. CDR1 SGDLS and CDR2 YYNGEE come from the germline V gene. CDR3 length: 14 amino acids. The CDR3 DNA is TGTGCCAGCAGCGTAGCTCTAGGCCCCTACGAGCAGTACTTC. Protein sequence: CASSVALGPYEQYF.

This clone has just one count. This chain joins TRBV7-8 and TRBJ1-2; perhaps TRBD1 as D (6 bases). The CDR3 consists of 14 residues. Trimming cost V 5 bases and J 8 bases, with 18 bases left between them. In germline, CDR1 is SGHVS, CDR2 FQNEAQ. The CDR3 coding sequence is TGTGCCAGCAGCCTACAGGGAGAACTTGGCGGCTACACCTTC. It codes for CASSLQGELGGYTF.

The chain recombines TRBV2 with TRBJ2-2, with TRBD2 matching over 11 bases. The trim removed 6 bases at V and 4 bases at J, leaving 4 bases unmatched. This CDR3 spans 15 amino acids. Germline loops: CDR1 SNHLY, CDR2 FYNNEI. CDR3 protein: CASSLAGGPTGELFF. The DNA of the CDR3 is TGTGCCAGCAGCCTAGCGGGGGGCCCCACCGGGGAGCTGTTTTTT.

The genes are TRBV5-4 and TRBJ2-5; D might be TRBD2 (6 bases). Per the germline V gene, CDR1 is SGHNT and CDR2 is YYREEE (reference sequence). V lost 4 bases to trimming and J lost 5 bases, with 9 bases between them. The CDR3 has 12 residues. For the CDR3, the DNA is TGTGCCAGCAGCGGGGAGGACGAGACCCAGTACTTC. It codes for CASSGEDETQYF. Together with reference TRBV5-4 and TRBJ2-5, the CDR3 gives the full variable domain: ETGVTQSPTHLIKTRGQQVTLRCSSQSGHNTVSWYQQALGQGPQFIFQYYREEENGRGNFPPRFSGLQFPNYSSELNVNALELDDSALYLCASSGEDETQYFGPGTRLLVL.